These 27 T cell receptor beta chains were all obtained from the same sample, sequenced in a study of breast tumors, draining lymph nodes, adjacent tissues. TCRdb fed the multiplex PCR reads into MiXCR, producing one record per CDR3 protein. The sample holds under 25,000 distinct CDR3 sequences, over 40% seen once. The specimen sequenced was breast tumor tissue. The receptors were gathered from a female donor with breast cancer. Some clones in this sample may be carry-over from other donors' samples.

This clonotype has a count of ten or more. The chain links TRBV30 to TRBJ2-5; the D gene is possibly TRBD2 (6 bases). V was trimmed by 0 bases and J by 0 bases, leaving 11 bases between them. The CDR3 length is 15 residues. Per the germline V gene, CDR1 is GTSNPN and CDR2 is SVGIG (reference sequence). The CDR3 region is CAWSVGGTYQETQYF. CDR3 DNA sequence: TGTGCCTGGAGTGTTGGGGGGACGTACCAAGAGACCCAGTACTTC.

This clonotype was counted at least ten times. This may arise from a read error, as a much more abundant clone is one base away. This chain joins TRBV20-1 and TRBJ2-7, with 10 bases lining up with TRBD2. The trim removed 2 bases at V and 9 bases at J, leaving 7 bases unmatched. The CDR3 extends over 13 amino acids. Germline lookup yields CDR1 DFQATT and CDR2 SNEGSKA (reference sequence). DNA of the CDR3: TGCAGTGCTAGACTAGCGGGAGTTAACGCGCAGTACTTC. Translated, it gives CSARLAGVNAQYF.

A word on this clonotype: A junction boundary mismatches the germline segment, possibly from a read error. The rearrangement joins TRBV24-1 to TRBJ2-1; 8 bases map to TRBD2. Germline V lookup: CDR1 KGHDR, CDR2 SFDVKD. The CDR3 length is 19 residues. Here the CDR3 reads CATSDFETGTSGGYNEQPF. CDR3 nucleotides: TGTGCCACCAGTGATTTTGAAACCGGGACCAGCGGGGGCTACAATGAGCAGCCCTTC.

This clonotype was observed at least ten times. Mismatch with germline at one junction end may stem from a read error. The V gene is TRBV20-1, the J gene TRBJ2-5; D is possibly TRBD1 (6 bases). The CDR3 has 11 residues. From germline, CDR1 is DFQATT and CDR2 SNEGSKA (reference sequence). The CDR3 sequence is CSASRGETQSF. The CDR3 DNA follows: TGCAGTGCTAGCAGGGGAGAGACCCAGTCCTTC.

Comment on this clonotype: It is unclear where the CDR3 begins or ends on the DNA, so no DNA is shown, and the CDR3 is as TCRdb lists it. This chain's CDR3 is CATSDRRYGYTFGSGTRGETQYF. The V and J genes are TRBV24-1 and TRBJ2-5; the table calls TRBD2, which could not be checked here. The CDR3 numbers 23 amino acids, ends counted. From germline, CDR1 is KGHDR and CDR2 SFDVKD.

In its sample, this clonotype was seen many times. A much more abundant neighbour one base away suggests this may be a read error. The chain employs TRBV9 and TRBJ2-1; D possibly corresponds to TRBD2 (6 bases). The CDR3 is made up of 15 amino acids. Germline CDR1 reads SGDLS; CDR2 reads YYNGEE. In DNA form, the CDR3 reads TGTGCCAGCAGCGTAACCACTAGCCCCAGCAATGAGCCGTTCTTC. Amino acid sequence: CASSVTTSPSNEPFF.

This clonotype was counted many times. J is TRBJ2-3 and V is TRBV6-4; 9 nucleotides match TRBD1. CDR1 is MRHNA, CDR2 SNTAGT, per germline. This CDR3 contains 14 residues. J was trimmed by 3 bases and V by 6 bases; bases with no gene match: 4. The DNA of the CDR3 is TGTGCCAGCAGAAAACAGGGGGCAACAGATACGCAGTATTTT. Translated, it gives CASRKQGATDTQYF.

This clonotype has a count of ten or more. This chain joins TRBV6-2 or TRBV6-3 and TRBJ2-3, with D perhaps matching TRBD1 or TRBD2 (6 bases each). This CDR3 spans 15 amino acids. V dropped 2 bases and J dropped 6 bases, with 15 bases sitting between them. Per the germline V gene, CDR1 is MNHEY and CDR2 is SVGEGT. CDR3: CASSYQATGADTQYF. Here the CDR3 DNA reads TGTGCCAGCAGTTACCAGGCCACGGGGGCGGATACGCAGTATTTT.

The rearrangement uses TRBV12-3 or TRBV12-4 and TRBJ1-2, with D maybe TRBD1 (5 bases). Between the trimmed V and J ends, which lost 7 bases and 3 bases, there was a span of 15 bases. This CDR3 has 14 amino acids. The CDR3 DNA reads as TGTGCCAGCACCTTTTCCTTGGGGGACTATGGCTACACCTTC. Its protein product is CASTFSLGDYGYTF.

The genes are TRBV20-1 and TRBJ2-7; TRBD1 matches 7 bases. The trim removed 3 bases at V and 6 bases at J, leaving 2 bases unmatched. The CDR3 runs to 11 residues. CDR1 is DFQATT, CDR2 SNEGSKA, per germline (reference sequence). This CDR3 is CSARAGGEQYF. The DNA of the CDR3 is TGCAGTGCTAGGGCAGGGGGCGAGCAGTACTTC.

The V gene is TRBV7-6, the J gene TRBJ1-5; 7 bases are a match to TRBD1. V lost 5 bases, J lost 3 bases, and 10 bases stayed unmatched. This CDR3 spans 16 amino acids. Per the germline V gene, CDR1 is SGHVS and CDR2 is FNYEAQ. CDR3 DNA sequence: TGTGCCAGCAGCACGGACAGGCCGCGGGTCAATCAGCCCCAGCATTTT. As protein: CASSTDRPRVNQPQHF.

This clonotype was counted many times. The chain links TRBV6-5 to TRBJ1-2; weak D call: TRBD1 (5 bases). This CDR3 is built from 10 residues. V lost 11 bases and J 11 bases, leaving 15 bases between the germline ends. Germline V gives CDR1 MNHEY, CDR2 SVGAGI. CDR3 sequence (DNA): TGTGCCTCCTATCGGGGGGTTTACACCTTC. Residues: CASYRGVYTF.

This clonotype is judged medium-sized. J is TRBJ2-1 and V is TRBV7-3; TRBD2 might be the D (5 bases). Germline V gene data show CDR1 as SGHTA and CDR2 as FQGTGA. This CDR3 is built from 18 residues. Trimming removed 0 bases from V and 2 bases from J, with 17 bases in between. CDR3 in amino acids: CASSLTGGGGLAYNEQFF. In DNA, the CDR3 is TGTGCCAGCAGCTTAACGGGCGGCGGCGGGCTAGCCTACAATGAGCAGTTCTTC.

This clonotype came up a few times. The gene calls are TRBV2 and TRBJ2-3; 9 bases agree with TRBD2. V shed 8 bases and J 0 bases; nucleotides not matched to a gene: 6. Germline CDR1 and CDR2: SNHLY and FYNNEI. The CDR3 covers 15 residues. The CDR3 nucleotides are TGTGCCAGCTGCCCCGGGACTAGCAGCACAGATACGCAGTATTTT. Residues: CASCPGTSSTDTQYF.

This clonotype is categorized as medium-sized. This chain connects TRBV20-1 to TRBJ1-6, with D possibly matching TRBD1 (5 bases). The CDR3 is 13 amino acids. Germline V gene data show CDR1 as DFQATT and CDR2 as SNEGSKA (reference sequence). Between the trimmed V and J ends, which lost 6 bases and 6 bases, there was a span of 12 bases. CDR3 protein: CSARGIVNSPLHF. The CDR3 DNA is TGCAGTGCCCGGGGGATTGTTAATTCACCCCTCCACTTT.

The chain combines TRBV4-1 with TRBJ2-5, with 15 nucleotides matching TRBD2. This CDR3 region has 16 residues. Germline V gives CDR1 MGHRA, CDR2 YSYEKL. The J segment lost 5 bases and the V segment lost 4 bases, leaving 5 bases of the junction unmatched. The chain's CDR3 is CASSPGTSGRMETQYF. In DNA, the CDR3 is TGCGCCAGCAGCCCGGGGACTAGCGGGAGGATGGAGACCCAGTACTTC.

In regard to this clonotype: One junction end does not reproduce the germline sequence, and a read error may be involved. The V and J genes are TRBV5-1 and TRBJ2-1; D unresolved. The CDR3 loop spans 12 amino acids. Per germline, CDR1 SGHRS and CDR2 YFSETQ. CDR3 region: CASSAATNEHFF. In DNA, the CDR3 is TGCGCCAGCAGCGCGGCTACAAATGAGCACTTCTTC.

In this sample, this clonotype turned up once. The chain uses TRBV5-6 and TRBJ2-7, with TRBD1 identical over 7 bases. V shed 3 bases and J 1 base; nucleotides not matched to a gene: 4. This CDR3 comprises 14 residues. CDR1 and CDR2 (germline): SGHDT, YYEEEE. The CDR3 nucleotides are TGTGCCAGCAGCTACGACAGGGCGTCCTACGAGCAGTACTTC. This encodes CASSYDRASYEQYF.

Many counts were recorded for this clonotype. This chain's CDR3 is CAIRGDRDVYEQYF. CDR3 nucleotides: TGTGCCATCAGAGGGGACAGGGACGTCTACGAGCAGTACTTC. The J gene is TRBJ2-7, the V gene TRBV10-3, with TRBD1 identical over 9 bases. The germline V gene encodes CDR1 ENHRY and CDR2 SYGVKD. This CDR3 region has 14 residues. V shed 6 bases and J 3 bases; nucleotides not matched to a gene: 6.

This clonotype was seen repeatedly, ten times or more. The chain links TRBV4-1 to TRBJ2-2; 7 bases are a match to TRBD2. V shed 0 bases, J shed 1 base, and the junction held 8 bases outside the gene matches. This CDR3 comprises 18 residues. The germline V gene encodes CDR1 MGHRA and CDR2 YSYEKL. The CDR3 coding sequence is TGCGCCAGCAGCCAAGAGCTAGCGGCTATGAGGAACACCGGGGAGCTGTTTTTT. It yields the protein CASSQELAAMRNTGELFF.

This chain links TRBV7-9 with TRBJ1-2; 10 positions match TRBD1. Losses at the gene ends were 7 bases for V and 0 bases for J; bases not matched to a gene: 2. Germline V CDR1 and CDR2: SEHNR, FQNEAQ (reference sequence). The CDR3 has 14 amino acids. CDR3 protein: CASIGQGANYGYTF. CDR3 nucleotide sequence: TGTGCCAGCATCGGACAGGGGGCTAACTATGGCTACACCTTC. The full variable domain, completed using reference TRBV7-9 and TRBJ1-2, is DTGVSQNPRHKITKRGQNVTFRCDPISEHNRLYWYRQTLGQGPEFLTYFQNEAQLEKSRLLSDRFSAERPKGSFSTLEIQRTEQGDSAMYLCASIGQGANYGYTFGSGTRLTVV.

This clonotype was picked up many times. J is TRBJ1-4 and V is TRBV6-1, with a tentative D call TRBD1 (6 bases). V lost 4 bases, J lost 7 bases, and 13 bases lay in between. Germline V gene lookup returns CDR1 MNHNS and CDR2 SASEGT. The CDR3 is 14 residues long. The chain's CDR3 is CASSVRGPGEKLFF. The CDR3 DNA follows: TGTGCCAGCAGTGTCCGGGGGCCGGGTGAAAAACTGTTTTTT.

This clonotype came up many times. V gene TRBV5-1 combines with J gene TRBJ2-2; D is unclear. Trimming removed 3 bases at V and 5 bases at J, with 8 bases between. The CDR3 length is 13 residues. The V gene's germline CDR1 is SGHRS and CDR2 YFSETQ. CDR3 sequence: CASSSGVTGELFF. CDR3 nucleotide sequence: TGCGCCAGCAGCTCGGGTGTAACCGGGGAGCTGTTTTTT.

The chain couples TRBV9 to TRBJ2-1; TRBD2 matches 9 bases. Per the germline V gene, CDR1 is SGDLS and CDR2 is YYNGEE. J was trimmed by 0 bases and V by 0 bases; bases with no gene match: 1. CDR3 length: 16 residues. CDR3 in amino acids: CASSVGLAVSYNEQFF. CDR3 sequence (DNA): TGTGCCAGCAGCGTAGGACTAGCGGTCTCCTACAATGAGCAGTTCTTC.

In its sample, this clonotype was seen many times. The rearrangement joins TRBV30 to TRBJ2-7; D is possibly TRBD2 (6 bases). This CDR3 comprises 15 residues. Trimming cost V 1 base and J 5 bases, with 18 bases left between them. CDR1 is GTSNPN, CDR2 SVGIG, per germline (reference sequence). The CDR3 DNA follows: TGTGCCTGGAGTGAGGGCGGGAAGGACGTCAACGAGCAGTACTTC. Translated: CAWSEGGKDVNEQYF.

In its sample, this clonotype is medium-sized. The rearrangement uses TRBV19 and TRBJ2-3; D not certain. The V gene's germline CDR1 is LNHDA and CDR2 SQIVND (reference sequence). CDR3 length equals 12 residues. Trimming pared 7 bases from V and 4 bases from J, leaving 9 bases between. The CDR3 sequence is CASTPRADTQYF. CDR3 in DNA: TGTGCCAGTACGCCCAGAGCAGATACGCAGTATTTT.

The chain has TRBV20-1 and TRBJ2-3, with 14 bases matching TRBD2. The CDR3 runs to 15 residues. Germline V gene data show CDR1 as DFQATT and CDR2 as SNEGSKA (reference sequence). Losses at the gene ends were 5 bases for V and 4 bases for J; bases not matched to a gene: 5. In DNA form, the CDR3 reads TGCAGTGCTCGGACTAGCGGGAGGACGGCAGATACGCAGTATTTT. Translation gives CSARTSGRTADTQYF.